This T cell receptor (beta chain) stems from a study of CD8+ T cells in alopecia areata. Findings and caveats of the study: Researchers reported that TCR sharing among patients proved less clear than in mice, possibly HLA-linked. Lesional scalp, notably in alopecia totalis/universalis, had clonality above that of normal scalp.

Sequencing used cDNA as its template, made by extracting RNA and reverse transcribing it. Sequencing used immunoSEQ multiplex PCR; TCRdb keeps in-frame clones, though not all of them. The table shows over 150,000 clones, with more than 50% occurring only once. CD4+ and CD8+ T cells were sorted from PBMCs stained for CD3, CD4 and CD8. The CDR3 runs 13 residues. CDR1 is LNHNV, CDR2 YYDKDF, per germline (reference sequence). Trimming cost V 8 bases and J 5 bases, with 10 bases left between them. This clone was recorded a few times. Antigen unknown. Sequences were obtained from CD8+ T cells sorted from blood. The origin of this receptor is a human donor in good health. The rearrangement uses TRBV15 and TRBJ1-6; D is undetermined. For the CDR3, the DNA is TGTGCCACCTCTCCAGGCCATAATTCACCCCTCCACTTT. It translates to CATSPGHNSPLHF.